This TCR beta chain is drawn from a study of OX40 agonist ivuxolimab in advanced cancers. Overall study: Every 2 weeks, ivuxolimab was infused into the patients intravenously at between 0.01 and 10 mg/kg. Study-level points and caveats: Low levels of normalized T-cell clonal expansion also appeared in some nonresponders. Expanded clones tended on average to be more numerous among CD8+ T cells than CD4+.

This clone was counted once. Its specificity is not known. Sequencing was performed with immunoSEQ multiplex PCR; in TCRdb, only in-frame clones are kept and a portion is missing. The sample comprises 30,000 to 40,000 clones, about 84% of which are singletons, and 20% to 25% rests with the top ten. The sample in question was CD4+ or CD8+ T cells sorted from blood, obtained in a trial of the OX40 agonist ivuxolimab. The receptor comes from an adult with an advanced solid tumor such as melanoma, head and neck, liver or kidney cancer.

CDR3 bases: TGTGCCAGCAGTTTGGCTCAGGGCTATTTTGAGCAGTACTTC. Translating it yields CASSLAQGYFEQYF. V is TRBV27 and J is TRBJ2-7, with D perhaps matching TRBD1 (5 bases). Trimming took off 3 bases at V and 7 bases at J, with 16 bases between the two ends. This CDR3 spans 14 amino acids. The germline V gene has CDR1 MNHEY and CDR2 SMNVEV (reference sequence).